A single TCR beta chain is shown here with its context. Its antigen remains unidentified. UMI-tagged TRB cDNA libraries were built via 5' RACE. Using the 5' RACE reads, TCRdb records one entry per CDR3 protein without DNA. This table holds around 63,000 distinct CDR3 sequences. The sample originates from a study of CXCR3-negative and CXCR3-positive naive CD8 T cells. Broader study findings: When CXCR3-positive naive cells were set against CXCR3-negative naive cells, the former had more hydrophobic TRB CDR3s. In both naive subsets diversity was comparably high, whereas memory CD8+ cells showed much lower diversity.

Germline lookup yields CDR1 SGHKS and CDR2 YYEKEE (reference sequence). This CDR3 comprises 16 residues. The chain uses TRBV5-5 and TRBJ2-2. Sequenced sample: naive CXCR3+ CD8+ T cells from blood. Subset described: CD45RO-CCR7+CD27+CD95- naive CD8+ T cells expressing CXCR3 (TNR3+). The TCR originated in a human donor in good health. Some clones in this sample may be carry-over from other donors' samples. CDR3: CASSLSQAEHTGELFF.